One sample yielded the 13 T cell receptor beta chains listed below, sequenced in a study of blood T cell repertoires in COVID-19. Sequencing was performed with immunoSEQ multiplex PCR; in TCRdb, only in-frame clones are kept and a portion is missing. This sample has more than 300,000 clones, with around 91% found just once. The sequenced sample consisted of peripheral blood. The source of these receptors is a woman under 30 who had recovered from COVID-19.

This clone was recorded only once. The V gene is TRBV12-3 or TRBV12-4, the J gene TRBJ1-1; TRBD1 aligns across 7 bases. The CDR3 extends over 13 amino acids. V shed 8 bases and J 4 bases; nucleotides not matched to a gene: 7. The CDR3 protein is CASGDSPGTEAFF. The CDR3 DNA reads TGTGCCAGCGGGGACAGTCCCGGCACTGAAGCTTTCTTT.

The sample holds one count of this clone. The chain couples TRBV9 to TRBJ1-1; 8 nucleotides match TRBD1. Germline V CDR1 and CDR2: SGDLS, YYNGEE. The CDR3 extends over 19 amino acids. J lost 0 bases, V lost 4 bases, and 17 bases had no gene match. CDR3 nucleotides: TGTGCCAGCAGCCCTCGGGACAGGATTCGAAGTACCATGAACACTGAAGCTTTCTTT. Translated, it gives CASSPRDRIRSTMNTEAFF.

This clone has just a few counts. DNA for the CDR3: TGTGCCAGCAGCCGCGGACAGCGTGAAGCTTTCTTT. It is translated as CASSRGQREAFF. The genes are TRBV11-2 and TRBJ1-1; D may be TRBD1 (6 bases). CDR3 length equals 12 residues. V was trimmed by 5 bases and J by 7 bases, leaving 11 bases between them. CDR1 is SGHAT, CDR2 FQNNGV, per germline.

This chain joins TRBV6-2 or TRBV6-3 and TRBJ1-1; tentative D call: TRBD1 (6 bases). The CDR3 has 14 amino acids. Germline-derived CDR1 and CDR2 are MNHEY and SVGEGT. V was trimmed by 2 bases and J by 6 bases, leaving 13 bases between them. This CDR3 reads CASSYGRGVSEAFF. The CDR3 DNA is TGTGCCAGCAGTTACGGCAGGGGTGTTTCTGAAGCTTTCTTT.

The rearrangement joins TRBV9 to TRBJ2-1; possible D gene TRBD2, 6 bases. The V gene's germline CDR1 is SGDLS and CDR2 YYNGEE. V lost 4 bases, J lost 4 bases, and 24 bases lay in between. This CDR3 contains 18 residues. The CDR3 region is CASSLGLNVGKKYNEQFF. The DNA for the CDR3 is TGTGCCAGCAGCCTCGGACTAAACGTCGGGAAGAAATACAATGAGCAGTTCTTC.

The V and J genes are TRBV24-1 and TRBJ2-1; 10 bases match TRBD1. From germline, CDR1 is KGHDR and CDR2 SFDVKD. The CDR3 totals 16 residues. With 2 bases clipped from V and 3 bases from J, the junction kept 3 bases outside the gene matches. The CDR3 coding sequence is TGTGCCACCAGTGATTACCGGGACAGGGGCTACAATGAGCAGTTCTTC. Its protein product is CATSDYRDRGYNEQFF.

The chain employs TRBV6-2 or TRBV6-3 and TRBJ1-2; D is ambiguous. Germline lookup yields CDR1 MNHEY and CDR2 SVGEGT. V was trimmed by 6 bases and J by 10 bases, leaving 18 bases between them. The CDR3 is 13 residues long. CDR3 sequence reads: CASSKLSGGDYTF. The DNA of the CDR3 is TGTGCCAGCAGCAAGCTAAGTGGAGGTGACTACACCTTC.

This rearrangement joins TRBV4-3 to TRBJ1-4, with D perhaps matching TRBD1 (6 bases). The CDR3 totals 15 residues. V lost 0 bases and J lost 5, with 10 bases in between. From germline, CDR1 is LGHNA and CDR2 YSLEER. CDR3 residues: CASSQDQGYNEKLFF. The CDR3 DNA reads TGCGCCAGCAGCCAAGACCAGGGGTACAATGAAAAACTGTTTTTT.

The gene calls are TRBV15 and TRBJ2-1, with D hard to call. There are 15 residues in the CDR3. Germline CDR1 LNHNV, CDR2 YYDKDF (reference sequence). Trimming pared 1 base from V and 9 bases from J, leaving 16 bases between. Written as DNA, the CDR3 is TGTGCCACCAGCAGAGTTTCCGCAGCTACGGGTGAGCAGTTCTTC. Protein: CATSRVSAATGEQFF. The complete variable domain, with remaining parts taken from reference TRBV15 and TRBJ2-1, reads DAMVIQNPRYQVTQFGKPVTLSCSQTLNHNVMYWYQQKSSQAPKLLFHYYDKDFNNEADTPDNFQSRRPNTSFCFLDIRSPGLGDTAMYLCATSRVSAATGEQFFGPGTRLTVL.

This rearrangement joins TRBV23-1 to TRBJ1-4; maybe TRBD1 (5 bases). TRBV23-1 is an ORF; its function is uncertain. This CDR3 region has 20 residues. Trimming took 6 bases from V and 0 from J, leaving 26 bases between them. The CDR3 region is CASSHFGDSFLFATNEKLFF. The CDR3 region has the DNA TGCGCCAGCAGCCACTTCGGAGACAGTTTTCTCTTTGCAACTAATGAAAAACTGTTTTTT.

CDR3 sequence (DNA): TGTGCCAGCAGCTTTCGGCGGCCCGGGACCATATATTTT. Amino acid sequence: CASSFRRPGTIYF. The chain joins TRBV5-8 to TRBJ1-3; no clear D gene. Germline-derived CDR1 and CDR2 are SGHTS and YDEGEE. The CDR3 spans 13 residues. V shed 2 bases and J shed 10 bases, with 13 bases lying between them.

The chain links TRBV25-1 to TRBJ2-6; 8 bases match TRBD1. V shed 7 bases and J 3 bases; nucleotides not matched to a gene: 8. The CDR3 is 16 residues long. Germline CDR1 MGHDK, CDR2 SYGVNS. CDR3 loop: CASTRTGYIGANVLTF. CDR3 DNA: TGTGCCAGCACGCGGACAGGGTACATTGGGGCCAACGTCCTGACTTTC.

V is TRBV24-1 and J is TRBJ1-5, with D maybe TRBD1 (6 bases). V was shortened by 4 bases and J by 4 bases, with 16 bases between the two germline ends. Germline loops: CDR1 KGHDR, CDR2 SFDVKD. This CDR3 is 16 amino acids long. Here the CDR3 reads CATSEGGAGANQPQHF. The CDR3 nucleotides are TGTGCCACCAGTGAAGGTGGGGCAGGGGCAAATCAGCCCCAGCATTTT.